This T cell receptor (beta chain) was recovered during a study of cytomegalovirus exposure and HLA in healthy donors. Study background: Later analysis reported that the approximately 130 validation repertoires shared the platform of the roughly 700 first-cohort repertoires.

This clone was detected once. Its matching antigen is unknown. Regarding the study as a whole: In vitro, a few CMV-associated chains proved specific for CMV antigens. Across donors, most TCRs were seen rarely, yet some public ones were widespread. Diagnosis of cytomegalovirus status made by the classifier reportedly showed high specificity and sensitivity.

Germline trimming cut 2 bases from V and 6 bases from J; bases unmatched to any gene: 21. The CDR3 totals 20 residues. CDR1 and CDR2 from the germline V gene are SNHLY and FYNNEI. Profiling relied on immunoSEQ multiplex PCR, and the TCRdb table lists in-frame clones only, not all of them. The sample has more than 95,000 clones, about 85% seen once. The sequenced sample was PBMCs. The gene calls are TRBV2 and TRBJ1-5; TRBD1 agrees at 8 bases. This receptor was identified in a woman younger than 30 in good health and CMV-seropositive. CDR3 protein: CASSERVPMAWTGRIQPQHF. The CDR3 DNA reads as TGTGCCAGCAGTGAACGAGTACCCATGGCCTGGACAGGGAGAATTCAGCCCCAGCATTTT.